This T cell receptor beta chain was recovered during a study of vaccination and CD4 T cells after COVID-19 (dated by TCRdb to 2021 to 2024). For the study in its entirety: SARS-CoV-2 positivity had been established in the convalescent patients by nasal swab PCR, and mild disease was recorded in about 9 of these patients and severe disease in one. Post-COVID blood samples from convalescent patients were collected a median of about 100 days after diagnosis, with a range of roughly 35 to 161 days. For stimulating the cultures, overlapping spike peptide pools were used, derived from SARS-CoV-2 as well as from the common cold coronaviruses HCoV-NL63, HCoV-OC43 and HCoV-229E. Each participant got two doses of either the Pfizer-BioNTech BNT162b2 vaccine (n=8) or the Moderna mRNA-1273 vaccine (n=2). Control cultures used a CEFX viral epitope pool as positive control, an HIV-1 Nef peptide pool as negative control, or no peptide. In 10 COVID-19 convalescent patients and a handful of infection-naive healthy vaccine recipients, the spike-specific CD4+ TCR repertoire before mRNA vaccination was compared with the repertoire after mRNA vaccination. Post-vaccine blood samples were taken a median of about 72 days after the second vaccine dose, with a range of about 14 to 241 days. The convalescent cohort comprised six males and four females, including two Hispanic individuals, seven Caucasians, two Asians and one multiracial person. Results the study describes overall, beyond this receptor: Among the post-vaccine SARS-CoV-2-reactive clones in convalescent patients, a median 86.3% showed up only after vaccination, which suggests vaccine-specific priming. Relatively few convalescent patients were included in the study, and early timepoints after natural infection were not analyzed. The median number of SARS-CoV-2-reactive clonotypes rose from approximately 20 after infection to about 40 after vaccination, but the change was not significant. Of the vaccine-specific clones found in convalescent patients, nearly all (304 of 307) were mono-reactive for SARS-CoV-2 spike instead of being cross-reactive with common cold coronaviruses.

The library was built by means of PCR. TCR sequencing of DNA from cultured CD4+ T cells used the Oncomine TCR Beta short-read assay at the Johns Hopkins FTIC core. Genomic DNA was extracted from the cultured CD4+ T cells with the QIAamp micro DNA kit. Oncomine TCR Beta libraries made from cultured CD4+ T cells were pooled using unique dual indexes and sequenced on an Illumina iSeq 100. Per the authors' processing: Non-productive sequences were filtered out, and CDR3s that did not start with C, did not end with F or W, or were shorter than 7 amino acids were discarded. Antigen-specific clonotypes were identified with the MANAFEST web application by comparing peptide-stimulated wells with reference and other culture wells. Positive clones required FDR below 0.05, an odds ratio above 5, and productive frequency above 0.1% in at least two of three replicate wells. A clonotype was classed as cross-reactive if the clonotype showed significant expansion both in SARS-CoV-2 spike wells and in at least one common cold coronavirus spike condition. Using R version 3.6.1, CDR3 homology was evaluated through Levenshtein distances (stringdist) along with unrooted phylogenetic trees (ape). TCRdb trimmed public reads at Q25 via fastp, called clones via MiXCR and kept in-frame beta chains. Identical CDR3 proteins give one entry, which carries the most common genes and DNA. Clone size and V and J calls follow TCRdb, not the original study. The sample table shows about 18,000 distinct CDR3 sequences, and 55% are seen once. The top ten hold approximately 8.4% of the sample.

The treatment or condition label on this specimen signifies: roughly ten-day PBMC culture with coronavirus spike peptide pools or control peptides (ViraFEST assay). To expand antigen-specific T cells with peptide pools and then pick out the expanded clonotypes through TCR sequencing, the study relied on the ViraFEST assay. The positive SARS-CoV-2 PCR tests of the convalescent patients were dated from March to December 2020, before the Alpha, Beta and Delta variants emerged in the United States. Roughly 2.1 million PBMCs per well were cultured in IMDM with approximately 5% human AB serum and 8.5 to 10 IU/ml IL-2, plus 10 ug/ml peptide pools. On days 3 and 7, half of the culture medium was replaced with fresh IL-2-containing medium. Once the cells had been in culture for ten to eleven days, the EasySep CD4+ T cell isolation kit was used to isolate CD4+ T cells by negative selection. Ficoll-Paque Plus gradient centrifugation was used to isolate PBMCs from whole blood, and the isolated PBMCs were then either used fresh or cryopreserved at -140C. Triplicate wells were generally used for each culture condition.

The CDR3 numbers 13 residues from cysteine through phenylalanine. Only the CDR3 region is kept as DNA, spanning 39 bases read in frame from base 1. V trim: 0 bases; J trim: 4 bases; unmatched bases: 2. The germline V gene (reference sequence) gives CDR1 as DFQATT and CDR2 as SNEGSKA. Remarks on this clonotype: Its specific antigen is unknown. It has no much larger one-base neighbor in the sample; base qualities were not kept.

The sequenced sample was CD4+ T cells from blood, cultured in vitro. The sequence was obtained from a human donor who had recovered from COVID-19. The sequence is built from TRBV20-1 and TRBJ1-2; the central 7 bases match TRBD1. The CDR3 region: CSAREDRFYGYTF. The DNA is TGCAGTGCTAGAGAGGACAGGTTCTATGGCTACACCTTC.